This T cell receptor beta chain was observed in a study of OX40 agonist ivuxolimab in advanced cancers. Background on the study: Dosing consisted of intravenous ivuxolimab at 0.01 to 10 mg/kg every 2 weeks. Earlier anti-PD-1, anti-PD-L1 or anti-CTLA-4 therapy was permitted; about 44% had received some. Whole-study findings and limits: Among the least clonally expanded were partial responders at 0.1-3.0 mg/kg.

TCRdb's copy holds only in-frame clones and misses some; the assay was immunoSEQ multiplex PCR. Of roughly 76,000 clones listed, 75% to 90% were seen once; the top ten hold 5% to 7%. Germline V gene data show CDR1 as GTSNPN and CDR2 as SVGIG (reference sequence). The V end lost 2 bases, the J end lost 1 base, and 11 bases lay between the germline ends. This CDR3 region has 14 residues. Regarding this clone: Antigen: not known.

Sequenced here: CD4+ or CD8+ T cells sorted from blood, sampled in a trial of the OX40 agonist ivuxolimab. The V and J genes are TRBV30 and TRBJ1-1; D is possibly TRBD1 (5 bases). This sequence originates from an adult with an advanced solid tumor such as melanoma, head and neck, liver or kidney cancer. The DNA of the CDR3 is TGTGCCTGGAGTCCGGGACTCCCGAACACTGAAGCTTTCTTT. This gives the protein CAWSPGLPNTEAFF.